This passage covers 23 T cell receptor beta chains from one sample sequenced in a study of T cell responses to AZD1222 COVID-19 vaccine. Produced via immunoSEQ multiplex PCR; TCRdb's table is partial and in-frame only. Among 95,000 to 100,000 clones listed, approximately 86% were seen once. The specimen was peripheral blood, collected on day 0 of AZD1222 vaccination. These receptors all come from an adult in good health.

The V and J genes are TRBV7-2 and TRBJ1-4, with TRBD1 as a possible D gene (6 bases). This CDR3 comprises 14 residues. The germline gives CDR1 SGHTA, CDR2 FQGNSA. Trimming removed 6 bases from V and 7 bases from J, with 15 bases in between. Here the CDR3 reads CASRATGGGEKLFF. CDR3 sequence (DNA): TGTGCCAGCAGAGCGACAGGTGGTGGTGAAAAACTGTTTTTT. The full variable domain, its missing parts supplied by reference TRBV7-2 and TRBJ1-4, is GAGVSQSPSNKVTEKGKDVELRCDPISGHTALYWYRQSLGQGLEFLIYFQGNSAPDKSGLPSDRFSAERTGGSVSTLTIQRTQQEDSAVYLCASRATGGGEKLFFGSGTQLSVL.

This chain links TRBV10-3 with TRBJ2-3; weak D call: TRBD1 (6 bases). Germline values: CDR1 ENHRY, CDR2 SYGVKD. The length of the CDR3 is 16 residues. V was cut by 0 bases and J by 2 bases, with 12 bases left in between. In nucleotides, the CDR3 is TGTGCCATCAGTGAGTCTGGACGGACAGCCACAGATACGCAGTATTTT. Protein: CAISESGRTATDTQYF.

This sequence joins TRBV5-1 and TRBJ2-2; tentative D call: TRBD1 (5 bases). The CDR3 runs to 16 residues. In germline, CDR1 is SGHRS, CDR2 YFSETQ. Trimming took 0 bases from V and 6 from J, leaving 15 bases between them. CDR3 in amino acids: CASSLEVDSAAGELFF. DNA for the CDR3: TGCGCCAGCAGCTTGGAGGTAGACAGCGCCGCCGGGGAGCTGTTTTTT.

The chain is built from TRBV6-5 and TRBJ1-2; D is unclear. Trimming removed 6 bases from V and 8 bases from J, with 16 bases in between. The germline CDR1 and CDR2 sequences are MNHEY and SVGAGI. CDR3 length: 13 residues. Written as DNA, the CDR3 is TGTGCCAGCAGGGTTGTCGGGATGGAGGGCTACACCTTC. Translating it yields CASRVVGMEGYTF.

The chain employs TRBV27 and TRBJ1-6; weak D call: TRBD1 (5 bases). The V gene's germline CDR1 is MNHEY and CDR2 SMNVEV (reference sequence). This CDR3 has 15 amino acids. V was pared by 6 bases and J by 7 bases, with 16 bases between. The CDR3: CASSPVGTWNSPLHF. CDR3 DNA sequence: TGTGCCAGCAGCCCAGTTGGGACTTGGAATTCACCCCTCCACTTT.

This clone came up a few times. This chain links TRBV5-1 with TRBJ1-1, with D unclear. The CDR3 has 16 amino acids. Trimming left V 0 bases short and J 0 bases short, with 12 bases between. Germline values: CDR1 SGHRS, CDR2 YFSETQ. CDR3 sequence (DNA): TGCGCCAGCAGCTTGGGACAAGGGTCCATGAACACTGAAGCTTTCTTT. Amino acids: CASSLGQGSMNTEAFF. Full variable domain (outside the CDR3, taken from reference TRBV5-1 and TRBJ1-1): KAGVTQTPRYLIKTRGQQVTLSCSPISGHRSVSWYQQTPGQGLQFLFEYFSETQRNKGNFPGRFSGRQFSNSRSEMNVSTLELGDSALYLCASSLGQGSMNTEAFFGQGTRLTVV.

This sequence joins TRBV2 and TRBJ2-2; no clear D. This CDR3 has 13 residues. Deletions cut 8 bases from V and 1 base from J, with 8 bases between. The germline CDR1 and CDR2 sequences are SNHLY and FYNNEI. CDR3 residues: CASWTGNTGELFF. CDR3 coding DNA: TGTGCCAGCTGGACGGGGAACACCGGGGAGCTGTTTTTT. The full variable domain, rest sourced from reference TRBV2 and TRBJ2-2, is EPEVTQTPSHQVTQMGQEVILRCVPISNHLYFYWYRQILGQKVEFLVSFYNNEISEKSEIFDDQFSVERPDGSNFTLKIRSTKLEDSAMYFCASWTGNTGELFFGEGSRLTVL.

The chain couples TRBV2 to TRBJ2-7; possible D gene TRBD1, 5 bases. V lost 8 bases to trimming and J lost 1 base, with 12 bases between them. CDR1 and CDR2 from the germline V gene are SNHLY and FYNNEI. This CDR3 region has 13 residues. CDR3: CASLQGTSYEQYF. CDR3 DNA sequence: TGTGCCAGCCTTCAGGGCACATCCTACGAGCAGTACTTC.

This clone has just one count. V usage is TRBV30 and J usage is TRBJ1-5, with D tentatively TRBD1 (6 bases). CDR3 length: 14 amino acids. V was pared by 5 bases and J by 1 base, with 12 bases between. The germline gives CDR1 GTSNPN, CDR2 SVGIG (reference sequence). The CDR3 bases are TGTGCCTGGGGGGGGACAACAAGCAATCAGCCCCAGCATTTT. This encodes CAWGGTTSNQPQHF.

The chain is built from TRBV4-1 and TRBJ1-1, with D perhaps matching TRBD1 (6 bases). This CDR3 comprises 16 residues. Looked up from germline, CDR1 is MGHRA and CDR2 is YSYEKL. The V and J ends lost 3 bases and 0 bases respectively, with 14 bases between them. CDR3 in amino acids: CASSQRDRPMNTEAFF. The CDR3 DNA sequence: TGCGCCAGCAGCCAGCGCGACAGGCCAATGAACACTGAAGCTTTCTTT.

The rearrangement joins TRBV5-4 to TRBJ2-7; D is perhaps TRBD2 (5 bases). Germline V gene sequence: CDR1 SGHNT, CDR2 YYREEE (reference sequence). The CDR3 contains 15 residues. The V gene lost 1 base and the J gene lost 2 bases, with 13 bases spanning the gap. The CDR3 DNA reads TGTGCCAGCAGCTTGTCGGGAAGGGCGGCCTACGAGCAGTACTTC. Its translation: CASSLSGRAAYEQYF.

The chain combines TRBV29-1 with TRBJ1-1; no clear D. The CDR3 is made up of 13 amino acids. Trimming cost V 7 bases and J 1 base, with 13 bases left between them. The germline V gene encodes CDR1 SQVTM and CDR2 ANQGSEA. For the CDR3, the DNA is TGCAGCGATTTCCCCAGTACGAACACTGAAGCTTTCTTT. It specifies CSDFPSTNTEAFF.

The chain has TRBV2 and TRBJ2-7, with 7 bases aligning to TRBD1. The CDR3 covers 14 residues. With V trimmed by 7 bases and J by 2 bases, 8 bases remained unmatched. The germline gives CDR1 SNHLY, CDR2 FYNNEI. The CDR3, as DNA: TGTGCCAGCAAGGCAGGGGGATCCCCCTACGAGCAGTACTTC. Its translation is CASKAGGSPYEQYF.

This rearrangement joins TRBV27 to TRBJ1-2; TRBD1 matches at 8 bases. CDR1 is MNHEY, CDR2 SMNVEV, per germline (reference sequence). Trimming at V came to 5 bases and at J to 2 bases, leaving 4 bases not matched to a gene. This CDR3 region has 14 residues. The CDR3 is CASSPRQGNYGYTF. The CDR3, as DNA: TGTGCCAGCAGTCCCAGACAGGGGAACTATGGCTACACCTTC.

The chain joins TRBV18 to TRBJ2-7; D not resolved. The V gene's germline CDR1 is KGHSH and CDR2 LQKENI. V dropped 6 bases and J dropped 3 bases, with 12 bases sitting between them. This CDR3 has 13 amino acids. The CDR3: CASSPVGLYEQYF. CDR3 bases: TGTGCCAGCTCGCCTGTTGGGCTCTACGAGCAGTACTTC.

The chain recombines TRBV19 with TRBJ2-5, with D perhaps given as TRBD1 or TRBD2 (5 bases each). Trimming took 6 bases from V and 5 from J, leaving 16 bases between them. The CDR3 length is 14 residues. The germline V gene has CDR1 LNHDA and CDR2 SQIVND (reference sequence). The DNA for the CDR3 is TGTGCCAGTAGCCCCGGGGCAAAAAGGGAGACCCAGTACTTC. The encoded protein is CASSPGAKRETQYF.

The chain recombines TRBV10-3 with TRBJ2-3; perhaps TRBD1 as D (6 bases). This CDR3 is built from 11 residues. Per the germline V gene, CDR1 is ENHRY and CDR2 is SYGVKD. The V and J ends lost 10 bases and 3 bases respectively, with 8 bases between them. CDR3 region: CATGTTDTQYF. Here the CDR3 DNA reads TGTGCCACGGGGACAACAGATACGCAGTATTTT.

V and J are TRBV28 and TRBJ1-1; D call uncertain. CDR3 length equals 14 residues. Germline CDR1 MDHEN, CDR2 SYDVKM. This CDR3 is CAEKRTGENTEAFF. As DNA, the CDR3 is TGTGCTGAGAAAAGGACGGGTGAGAACACTGAAGCTTTCTTT.

This sequence joins TRBV28 and TRBJ1-6; D is perhaps TRBD1 (6 bases). The CDR3 covers 15 residues. V dropped 3 bases and J dropped 3 bases, with 9 bases sitting between them. The V gene's germline CDR1 is MDHEN and CDR2 SYDVKM. The CDR3 spells CASSFQQGYNSPLHF. In DNA form, the CDR3 reads TGTGCCAGCAGTTTTCAACAGGGCTATAATTCACCCCTCCACTTT.

A few counts support this clone. The rearrangement uses TRBV7-2 and TRBJ2-2, with D unresolved. The germline V and J ends were trimmed by 1 base and 4 bases, with 10 bases remaining between them. In germline, CDR1 is SGHTA, CDR2 FQGNSA. The CDR3 covers 15 residues. In nucleotides, the CDR3 is TGTGCCAGCAGCTTAGTAGGGCAGGCCACCGGGGAGCTGTTTTTT. It encodes CASSLVGQATGELFF.

The CDR3, as DNA: TGTGCCATCAGTGAGAGCCGGACGGTGGGAGAGACCCAGTACTTC. This encodes CAISESRTVGETQYF. The chain couples TRBV10-3 to TRBJ2-5; D is undetermined. Germline V CDR1 and CDR2: ENHRY, SYGVKD. The CDR3 spans 15 residues. With 2 bases removed from V and 4 bases from J, the gap between germline ends came to 14 bases.

Only one count was recorded for this clone. This rearrangement joins TRBV5-1 to TRBJ2-1; tentatively, D is TRBD2 (6 bases). Trimming left V 0 bases short and J 8 bases short, with 18 bases between. CDR3 length: 16 residues. Germline CDR1 and CDR2: SGHRS and YFSETQ. The CDR3 is CASSLGPPTRRDEQFF. The CDR3 bases are TGCGCCAGCAGCTTGGGCCCCCCGACTAGACGGGATGAGCAGTTCTTC.

The V and J genes are TRBV20-1 and TRBJ2-2; D might be TRBD2 (6 bases). The CDR3 runs to 11 residues. Germline CDR1 DFQATT, CDR2 SNEGSKA (reference sequence). Trimming cost V 6 bases and J 6 bases, with 8 bases left between them. Here the CDR3 DNA reads TGCAGTGCAACTAGCCCCGGGGAGCTGTTTTTT. Translation gives CSATSPGELFF.